The 28 T cell receptor beta chains reported below all come from one sample, sequenced in a study of cytomegalovirus exposure and HLA in healthy donors. Researchers ran the PCR with 60 Vbeta and 13 Jbeta primers. TCRdb's copy holds only in-frame clones and misses some; the assay was immunoSEQ multiplex PCR. The data contain some 180,000 clones, about 80% of them singletons. Sequencing used PBMCs. Every receptor here comes from a man between 18 and 35 years old in good health and CMV-seronegative.

This clone has only a few counts. The chain is built from TRBV7-2 and TRBJ2-1; 11 bases are shared with TRBD2. Germline lookup yields CDR1 SGHTA and CDR2 FQGNSA. The CDR3 is 17 residues long. V shed 5 bases, J shed 0 bases, and the junction held 6 bases outside the gene matches. The CDR3, as DNA: TGTGCCAGCAGCGTCCGACTAGCGGGACCCTCCTACAATGAGCAGTTCTTC. Translated, it gives CASSVRLAGPSYNEQFF.

As concerns this clone: The junction and the germline gene differ at one end; a read error may be behind it. Other DNA sequences in the sample encode the same CDR3. This chain connects TRBV7-2 to TRBJ1-5, with TRBD1 matching over 8 bases. Germline CDR1 is SGHTA and CDR2 is FQGNSA. The CDR3 has 13 residues. The CDR3 sequence is CASSGQGYQPQHF. CDR3 DNA sequence: TGTGCCAGCAGCGGACAGGGCTATCAGCCTCAGCATTTT.

Note on this clone: Relative to the germline gene, one junction end is altered; a read error may explain this. This chain connects TRBV7-7 to TRBJ2-3, with 12 bases matching TRBD2. Germline values: CDR1 SSHAT, CDR2 FNYEAQ (reference sequence). The CDR3 has 16 residues. The CDR3, as DNA: TGTGCTAGCAGCCCACAACTAGCGGGGGGTACAGATACGCAGTATTTT. Its protein product is CASSPQLAGGTDTQYF.

This chain connects TRBV6-6 to TRBJ1-1; the D is unclear. Germline V gives CDR1 MNHNY, CDR2 SVGAGI (reference sequence). The germline V and J ends were trimmed by 9 bases and 10 bases, with 18 bases remaining between them. The CDR3 has 12 amino acids. CDR3 DNA: TGTGCCAGTTACACGCCGGCCGAGGGAGCTTTCTTT. Protein product: CASYTPAEGAFF.

V gene TRBV7-6 combines with J gene TRBJ2-2; D remains unclear. The germline V gene encodes CDR1 SGHVS and CDR2 FNYEAQ. V was trimmed by 3 bases and J by 6 bases, leaving 11 bases between them. The CDR3 sequence is 14 residues long. CDR3 DNA sequence: TGTGCCAGCAGCTTTCCCAAATGGCCCGGGGAGCTGTTTTTT. This translates into CASSFPKWPGELFF.

The chain is built from TRBV7-2 and TRBJ2-7, with TRBD2 matching 8 bases. This CDR3 is built from 15 residues. CDR1 is SGHTA and CDR2 is FQGNSA in the germline V gene. The trim removed 4 bases at V and 4 bases at J, leaving 9 bases unmatched. The CDR3 DNA reads TGTGCCAGCAGCTCATTTCGCGGGAGGTGGTACGAGCAGTACTTC. Residues: CASSSFRGRWYEQYF.

This clone was seen only a few times. The CDR3 is CASKGTGRGKLFF. CDR3 DNA: TGTGCCAGCAAGGGGACAGGGAGGGGAAAACTGTTTTTT. This chain uses TRBV6-5 with TRBJ1-4; 9 bases map to TRBD1. The CDR3 has 13 residues. CDR1 is MNHEY and CDR2 is SVGAGI in the germline V gene. The V segment lost 7 bases and the J segment 10 bases; nucleotides outside the gene matches: 7.

This chain uses TRBV29-1 with TRBJ2-7; TRBD1 agrees at 8 bases. The CDR3 runs to 14 residues. The trim removed 5 bases at V and 2 bases at J, leaving 8 bases unmatched. Germline lookup yields CDR1 SQVTM and CDR2 ANQGSEA. The DNA of the CDR3 is TGCAGCGTTATCACGTTGACAGGGGCCTACGAGCAGTACTTC. Translating it yields CSVITLTGAYEQYF.

Note on this clone: The junction departs from germline at one end; a sequencing error may be responsible. The same CDR3 also results from other DNA sequences found in this sample. The chain has TRBV29-1 and TRBJ1-2; 7 bases agree with TRBD1. The CDR3 is made up of 16 amino acids. Germline CDR1 SQVTM, CDR2 ANQGSEA. CDR3 amino acids: CSVEDSWNRGRDGYTF. CDR3 sequence (DNA): TGCAGCGTTGAAGACTCGTGGAACAGGGGACGGGATGGCTACACCTTT.

Written as DNA, the CDR3 is TGTGCCAGCAGCTTAAGTTCGGCGGGTGAGACCCAGTACTTC. It specifies CASSLSSAGETQYF. The chain uses TRBV11-2 and TRBJ2-5; maybe TRBD2 (5 bases). The CDR3 extends over 14 amino acids. Trimming stripped 2 bases from V and 5 bases from J, with 12 bases between. In germline, CDR1 is SGHAT, CDR2 FQNNGV.

In this sample, this clone turned up once. CDR3 in amino acids: CATSRVAGDNYGYTF. CDR3 nucleotides: TGTGCCACCAGCAGAGTTGCAGGGGATAACTATGGCTACACCTTC. The chain is built from TRBV15 and TRBJ1-2, with D perhaps matching TRBD1 (6 bases). The germline V gene has CDR1 LNHNV and CDR2 YYDKDF (reference sequence). This CDR3 region has 15 residues. V lost 1 base to trimming and J lost 1 base, with 10 bases between them.

This clone was counted between two and nine times. The chain carries TRBV9 and TRBJ1-1, with 7 positions matching TRBD1. Germline assignment: CDR1 SGDLS and CDR2 YYNGEE. V was pared by 2 bases and J by 1 base, with 8 bases of the junction left unmatched. This CDR3 spans 16 amino acids. In DNA, the CDR3 is TGTGCCAGCAGCGTTATGACGACAGGGCCGAACACTGAAGCTTTCTTT. This codes for CASSVMTTGPNTEAFF.

The rearrangement joins TRBV4-2 to TRBJ2-7, with 8 bases that match TRBD1. Looked up from germline, CDR1 is LGHNA and CDR2 is YNFKEQ. The CDR3 loop spans 15 amino acids. V trimming: 3 bases; J trimming: 0 bases; junction bases outside the gene matches: 4. CDR3: CASSQGQEYSYEQYF. CDR3 bases: TGTGCCAGCAGCCAGGGACAGGAGTACTCCTACGAGCAGTACTTC.

V is TRBV4-1 and J is TRBJ2-7; 7 positions match TRBD1. Germline lookup yields CDR1 MGHRA and CDR2 YSYEKL. The CDR3 contains 15 residues. After removal of 4 bases from V and 2 bases from J, the junction contained 8 bases not matched to a gene. The CDR3 DNA reads as TGCGCCAGCAGCCGGGCCGGTACAGGGGCCTACGAGCAGTACTTC. It encodes CASSRAGTGAYEQYF.

The table lists this clone with a count of one. The chain joins TRBV6-1 to TRBJ1-1, with D perhaps TRBD1 (5 bases). Trimming removed 1 base from V and 6 bases from J, with 12 bases in between. Germline values: CDR1 MNHNS, CDR2 SASEGT. The CDR3 is made up of 14 amino acids. CDR3 region: CASSEVPGISEAFF. Written as DNA, the CDR3 is TGTGCCAGCAGTGAAGTTCCAGGGATCTCTGAAGCTTTCTTT.

This clone occurred a few times. The genes are TRBV14 and TRBJ1-6, with 8 bases lining up with TRBD1. J gave up 6 bases and V 4 bases, and 5 bases lay outside the gene matches. Germline V CDR1 and CDR2: SGHDN, FVKESK. The CDR3 has 15 amino acids. Written as DNA, the CDR3 is TGTGCCAGCAGCCCTACAGGGGGGTCTAATTCACCCCTCCACTTT. Its protein is CASSPTGGSNSPLHF.

This clone was seen more than once but under ten times. The rearrangement links TRBV30 to TRBJ1-1; the D gene is possibly TRBD1 (6 bases). Trimming cost V 4 bases and J 4 bases, with 10 bases left between them. CDR3 length: 12 amino acids. The germline V gene has CDR1 GTSNPN and CDR2 SVGIG (reference sequence). For the CDR3, the DNA is TGTGCCTGGACCAGGGGCGGCACTGAAGCTTTCTTT. Its protein is CAWTRGGTEAFF.

V is TRBV7-2 and J is TRBJ1-1; perhaps TRBD1 as D (6 bases). Looked up from germline, CDR1 is SGHTA and CDR2 is FQGNSA. Trimming left V 5 bases short and J 1 base short, with 8 bases between. The CDR3 runs to 13 residues. In DNA form, the CDR3 reads TGTGCCAGCAGCCAGGACAGGAACACTGAAGCTTTCTTT. Amino acid sequence: CASSQDRNTEAFF.

The rearrangement uses TRBV29-1 and TRBJ1-2; D might be TRBD1 (6 bases). Germline V gives CDR1 SQVTM, CDR2 ANQGSEA. Trimming took 5 bases from V and 2 from J, leaving 21 bases between them. This CDR3 is 16 amino acids long. This CDR3 reads CSVLVGRGPENYGYTF. The CDR3 DNA sequence: TGCAGCGTTTTGGTGGGGCGGGGGCCGGAAAACTATGGCTACACCTTC.

The chain combines TRBV5-4 with TRBJ2-2; a possible D gene is TRBD1 (5 bases). Germline values: CDR1 SGHNT, CDR2 YYREEE (reference sequence). This CDR3 is built from 16 residues. V lost 0 bases, J lost 6 bases, and 15 bases lay in between. CDR3: CASSLGVPVGPGELFF. Written as DNA, the CDR3 is TGTGCCAGCAGCTTGGGGGTCCCGGTGGGGCCCGGGGAGCTGTTTTTT.

As concerns this clone: Because it lacks the conserved phenylalanine or tryptophan at the end, this CDR3 is likely a read error. The J gene is TRBJ2-7, the V gene TRBV7-2; 9 nucleotides line up with TRBD2. The CDR3 contains 15 residues. Germline V CDR1 and CDR2: SGHTA, FQGNSA. V shed 5 bases and J 4 bases; nucleotides not matched to a gene: 9. The CDR3, as DNA: TGTGCCAGCAGCCCCGGTGGGGCGGGAGGGTACGAGCAGTACCTC. Translating gives CASSPGGAGGYEQYL.

The V gene is TRBV5-5, the J gene TRBJ2-5; no clear D. Germline CDR1 and CDR2: SGHKS and YYEKEE (reference sequence). V was trimmed by 2 bases and J by 2 bases, leaving 4 bases between them. The CDR3 is 12 amino acids. CDR3 sequence: CASSFSQETQYF. Written as DNA, the CDR3 is TGTGCCAGCAGCTTTTCGCAAGAGACCCAGTACTTC.

The chain combines TRBV6-5 with TRBJ2-5, with 8 bases fitting TRBD1. Germline CDR1 and CDR2: MNHEY and SVGAGI. V lost 2 bases and J lost 5; bases outside the gene matches: 7. The length of the CDR3 is 15 residues. The CDR3: CASSYEQGAIETQYF. The CDR3 DNA reads as TGTGCCAGCAGTTACGAGCAGGGGGCTATCGAGACCCAGTACTTC.

The V gene is TRBV2, the J gene TRBJ2-2; 7 bases are shared with TRBD1. Unmatched junction bases numbered 5, after V lost 5 bases and J lost 8 bases. CDR1 and CDR2 from the germline V gene are SNHLY and FYNNEI. The CDR3 has 13 residues. CDR3 region: CASSRQGAGELFF. CDR3 coding DNA: TGTGCCAGCAGTCGACAGGGTGCAGGGGAGCTGTTTTTT.

J is TRBJ2-5 and V is TRBV11-2, with 12 nucleotides matching TRBD2. CDR1 SGHAT and CDR2 FQNNGV come from the germline V gene. The V gene end was trimmed by 10 bases and the J gene end by 2 bases; junction bases not matched to a gene: 8. CDR3 size: 15 residues. CDR3 loop: CATCRLAGAQETQYF. The DNA for the CDR3 is TGTGCCACCTGCCGACTAGCGGGGGCTCAAGAGACCCAGTACTTC. Full variable domain (rest looked up from reference TRBV11-2 and TRBJ2-5): EAGVAQSPRYKIIEKRQSVAFWCNPISGHATLYWYQQILGQGPKLLIQFQNNGVVDDSQLPKDRFSAERLKGVDSTLKIQPAKLEDSAVYLCATCRLAGAQETQYFGPGTRLLVL.

The CDR3 sequence: CASSLGRGTDTQYF. The CDR3 DNA sequence: TGTGCCAGCAGCTTGGGCAGGGGAACAGATACGCAGTATTTT. The chain is built from TRBV5-6 and TRBJ2-3, with a weak D call TRBD1 (6 bases). The length of the CDR3 is 14 residues. Germline V CDR1 and CDR2: SGHDT, YYEEEE. The V end lost 0 bases, the J end lost 3 bases, and 8 bases lay between the germline ends.

This chain links TRBV4-2 with TRBJ1-2; TRBD1 agrees at 9 bases. The CDR3 totals 16 residues. V was pared by 0 bases and J by 1 base, with 3 bases of the junction left unmatched. Germline V gene lookup returns CDR1 LGHNA and CDR2 YNFKEQ. The CDR3 here is CASSQEGQGSNYGYTF. In nucleotides, the CDR3 is TGTGCCAGCAGCCAAGAGGGACAGGGAAGTAACTATGGCTACACCTTC.

This rearrangement joins TRBV29-1 to TRBJ1-5, with unresolved D. Trimming removed 7 bases at V and 3 bases at J, with 10 bases between. CDR3 length: 12 amino acids. The germline V gene encodes CDR1 SQVTM and CDR2 ANQGSEA. CDR3: CSGIQPNQPQHF. The DNA for the CDR3 is TGCAGCGGGATACAGCCCAATCAGCCCCAGCATTTT.